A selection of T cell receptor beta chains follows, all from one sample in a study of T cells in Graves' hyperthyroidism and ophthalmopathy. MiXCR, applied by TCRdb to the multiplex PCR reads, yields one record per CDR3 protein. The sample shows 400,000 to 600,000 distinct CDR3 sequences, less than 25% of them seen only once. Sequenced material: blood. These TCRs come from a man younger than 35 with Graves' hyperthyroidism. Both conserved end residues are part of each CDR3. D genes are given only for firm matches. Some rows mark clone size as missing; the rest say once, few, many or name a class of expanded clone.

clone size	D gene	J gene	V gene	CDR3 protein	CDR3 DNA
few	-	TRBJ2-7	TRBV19	CASSQGMPSYEQYF	TGTGCCAGTAGTCAGGGGATGCCCTCCTACGAGCAGTACTTC
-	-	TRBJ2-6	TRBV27	CASSFVAESGANVLTF	TGTGCCAGCAGTTTTGTGGCGGAGTCTGGGGCCAACGTCCTGACTTTC
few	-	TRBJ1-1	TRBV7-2	CASSFRGYVNTEAFF	TGTGCCAGCAGCTTTAGGGGTTACGTGAACACTGAAGCTTTCTTT
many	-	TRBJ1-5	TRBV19	CASSVYRALPSNQPQHF	TGTGCCAGTAGTGTATACAGGGCCCTCCCTTCCAATCAGCCCCAGCATTTT
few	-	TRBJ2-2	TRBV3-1	CASSQVGGANTGELFF	TGTGCCAGCAGCCAAGTGGGGGGAGCGAACACCGGGGAGCTGTTTTTT
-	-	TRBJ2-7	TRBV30	CAWSVRGREQYF	TGTGCCTGGAGTGTTAGGGGCAGGGAGCAGTACTTC
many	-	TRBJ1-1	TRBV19	CASARPLGAFF	TGTGCCAGTGCGAGGCCACTTGGGGCTTTCTTT
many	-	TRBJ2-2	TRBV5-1	CASRAGTSNTGELFF	TGCGCCAGCAGGGCGGGGACCTCGAACACCGGGGAGCTGTTTTTT
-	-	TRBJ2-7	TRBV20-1	CSVGGRVSYEQYF	TGCAGTGTAGGAGGCAGGGTTTCCTACGAGCAGTACTTC
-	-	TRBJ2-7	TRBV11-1	CASSHASVSSYEQYF	TGTGCCAGCAGCCATGCTAGCGTGAGCTCCTACGAGCAGTACTTC
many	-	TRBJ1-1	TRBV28	CASSLLQGTEAFF	TGTGCCAGCAGCCTATTACAGGGCACTGAAGCTTTCTTT
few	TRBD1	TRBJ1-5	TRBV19	CASSIEDRAGQPQHF	TGTGCCAGTAGTATAGAGGACAGGGCGGGTCAGCCCCAGCATTTT
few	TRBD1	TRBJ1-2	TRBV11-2	CASSYTGGGGYTF	TGTGCCAGCAGCTATACAGGGGGAGGTGGCTACACCTTC
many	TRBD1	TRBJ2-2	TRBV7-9	CASSPPDRANTGELFF	TGTGCCAGCAGCCCCCCAGACAGGGCGAACACCGGGGAGCTGTTTTTT
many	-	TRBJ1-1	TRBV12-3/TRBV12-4	CASSFKTGNTEAFF	TGTGCCAGCAGTTTTAAGACGGGAAACACTGAAGCTTTCTTT
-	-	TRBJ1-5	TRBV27	CASSKAGFGNQPQHF	TGTGCCAGCAGTAAGGCGGGTTTCGGCAATCAGCCCCAGCATTTT
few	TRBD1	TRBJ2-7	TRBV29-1	CSALDRDDYEQYF	TGCAGCGCCTTGGACAGGGATGACTACGAGCAGTACTTC
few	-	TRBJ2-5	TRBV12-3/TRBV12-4	CASSLAHLGQETQYF	TGTGCCAGCAGTTTAGCGCATTTGGGACAAGAGACCCAGTACTTC
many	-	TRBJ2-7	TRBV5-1	CASSSVYEQYF	TGCGCCAGCAGCTCTGTCTACGAGCAGTACTTC
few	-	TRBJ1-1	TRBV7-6	CASSASDSYEAFF	TGTGCCAGCAGCGCCTCCGACTCTTATGAAGCTTTCTTT